This T cell receptor (beta chain) was retrieved from a study of molecular identifiers for immune sequencing clone quantification. MiXCR, applied by TCRdb to the PCR reads, yields one record per CDR3 protein. Of about 320,000 distinct CDR3 sequences listed, 20% to 25% are singletons. The CDR3 loop spans 11 amino acids. V lost 9 bases to trimming and J lost 7 bases, with 10 bases between them. The germline CDR1 and CDR2 sequences are LNHDA and SQIVND (reference sequence). Naive CD8 sequencing libraries were generated from approximately 20,000 to 1,000,000 sorted cells, with 10%, 30% or 50% RNA as input. Sorting recovered naive CD8 T cells on a CD8+CD4-CCR7+CD45RA+ profile. This clonotype was picked up a small number of times.

The source of this sequence is a human donor in good health. Some libraries in this study had Jurkat cell RNA spiked in. Specimen: naive CD8+ T cells from blood, with Jurkat cell RNA spiked in. Subset defined: FACS-sorted CD8+CD4-CCR7+CD45RA+ naive T cells. The V and J genes are TRBV19 and TRBJ1-3, with D uncertain. Written as DNA, the CDR3 is TGTGCCAGCCCCAGCGTGAACACCATATATTTT. Its translation is CASPSVNTIYF. Variable domain in full (rest from reference TRBV19 and TRBJ1-3): DGGITQSPKYLFRKEGQNVTLSCEQNLNHDAMYWYRQDPGQGLRLIYYSQIVNDFQKGDIAEGYSVSREKKESFPLTVTSAQKNPTAFYLCASPSVNTIYFGEGSWLTVV.